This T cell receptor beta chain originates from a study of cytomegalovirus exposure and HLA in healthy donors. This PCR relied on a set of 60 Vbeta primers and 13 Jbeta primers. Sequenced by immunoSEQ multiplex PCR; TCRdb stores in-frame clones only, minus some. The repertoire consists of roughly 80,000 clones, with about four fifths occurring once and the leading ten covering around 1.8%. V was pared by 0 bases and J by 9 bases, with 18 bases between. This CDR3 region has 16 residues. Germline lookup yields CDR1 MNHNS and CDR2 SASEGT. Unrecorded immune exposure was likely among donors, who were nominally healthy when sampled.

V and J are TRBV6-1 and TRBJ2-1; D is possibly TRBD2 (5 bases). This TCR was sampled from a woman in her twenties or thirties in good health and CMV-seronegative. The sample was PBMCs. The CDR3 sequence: CASSEALASFHGEQFF. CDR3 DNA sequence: TGTGCCAGCAGTGAAGCGTTGGCTAGCTTCCACGGTGAGCAGTTCTTC.